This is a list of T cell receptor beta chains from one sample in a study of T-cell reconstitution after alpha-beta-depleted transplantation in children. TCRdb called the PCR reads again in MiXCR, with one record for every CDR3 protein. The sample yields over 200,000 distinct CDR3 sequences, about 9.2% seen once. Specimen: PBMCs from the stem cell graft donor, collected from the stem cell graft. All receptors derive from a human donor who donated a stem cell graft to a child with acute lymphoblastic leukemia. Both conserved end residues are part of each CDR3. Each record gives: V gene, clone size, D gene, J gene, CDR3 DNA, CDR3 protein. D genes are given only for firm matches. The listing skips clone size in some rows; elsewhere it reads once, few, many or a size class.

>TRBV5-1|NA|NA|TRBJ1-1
TGCGCCAGCAGCTTCGGGGCGAACACTGAAGCTTTCTTT
CASSFGANTEAFF
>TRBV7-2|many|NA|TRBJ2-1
TGTGCCAGCAGCTTAAGTGGGGGTCAGGGCCACTACAATGAGCAGTTCTTC
CASSLSGGQGHYNEQFF
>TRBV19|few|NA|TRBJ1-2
TGTGCCAGTAGTATAACCTGGGGAAATGGCTACACCTTC
CASSITWGNGYTF
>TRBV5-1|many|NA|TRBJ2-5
TGCGCCAGCAGCCCCGCTGTTGCAGGCAAACAAGAGACCCAGTACTTC
CASSPAVAGKQETQYF
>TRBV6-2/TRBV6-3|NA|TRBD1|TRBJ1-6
TGTGCCAGCAGTTACCGGCCCCGACAGGGGGCGAGCTCCTATAATTCACCCCTCCACTTT
CASSYRPRQGASSYNSPLHF
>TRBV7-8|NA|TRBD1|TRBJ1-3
TGTGCCAGCAGCCTCAGACGACAGGGAGGAAACACCATATATTTT
CASSLRRQGGNTIYF
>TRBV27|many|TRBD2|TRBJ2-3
TGTGCCAGCAGCCTTCGGGGGGGGCCGGTGGATACGCAGTATTTT
CASSLRGGPVDTQYF
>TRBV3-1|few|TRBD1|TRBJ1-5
TGTGCCAGCAGCCAATGGGGCCGACAGGGGACTGTGGAGCCCCAGCATTTT
CASSQWGRQGTVEPQHF
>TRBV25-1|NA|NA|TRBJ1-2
TGTGCCAGCACTCAACCGGGGGGCGACTATGGCTACACCTTC
CASTQPGGDYGYTF
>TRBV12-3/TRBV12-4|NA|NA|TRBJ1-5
TGTGCCAGCAGTCCGGGGGAATCCCAGCATTTT
CASSPGESQHF
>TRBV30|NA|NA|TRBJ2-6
TGTGCCTGGAGTGTACCGACAGCTCTTATCTCTGGGGCCAACGTCCTGACTTTC
CAWSVPTALISGANVLTF
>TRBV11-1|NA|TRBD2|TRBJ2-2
TGTGCCAGCAGCCCTCCTGGGCTAGCGGGGGCCTACACCGGGGAGCTGTTTTTT
CASSPPGLAGAYTGELFF
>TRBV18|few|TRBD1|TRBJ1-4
TGTGCCAGCTCACCACGGACAGGGAGGCGATTGGTTAATGAAAAACTGTTTTTT
CASSPRTGRRLVNEKLFF
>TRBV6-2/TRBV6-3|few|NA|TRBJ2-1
TGTGCCAGCACCGGGGACCCCTTCAAGAGCTGGGTCAATGAGCAGTTCTTC
CASTGDPFKSWVNEQFF
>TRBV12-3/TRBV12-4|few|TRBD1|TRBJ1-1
TGTGCCAGCAGCTTCAACAGGGGAGACAGAAAAGCTTTCTTT
CASSFNRGDRKAFF
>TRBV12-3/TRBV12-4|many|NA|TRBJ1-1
TGTGCCAGCAGCCTCGACTGGGGTGAAGCTTTCTTT
CASSLDWGEAFF
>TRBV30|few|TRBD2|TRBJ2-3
TGTGCCTGGAGTGGGAAACTAGCGTCTAGCACAGATACGCAGTATTTT
CAWSGKLASSTDTQYF
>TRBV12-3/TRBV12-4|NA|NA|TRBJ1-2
TGTGCCAGCAGCCCCGGACACAGAATCGGTGGCTACACCTTC
CASSPGHRIGGYTF
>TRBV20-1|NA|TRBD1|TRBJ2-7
TGCAGTGCTAAAGATGTACAGGGGAATTCCTACGAGCAGTACTTC
CSAKDVQGNSYEQYF
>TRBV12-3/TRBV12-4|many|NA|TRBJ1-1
TGTGACAGCCAATTGGGGGAGAACACTGAAGCTTTCTTT
CDSQLGENTEAFF
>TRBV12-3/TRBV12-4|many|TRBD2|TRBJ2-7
TGTGCCAGCAGTTTAGGGACTAGCTACGAGCAGTACTTC
CASSLGTSYEQYF
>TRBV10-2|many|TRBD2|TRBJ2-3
TGCGCCAGCACCGGATCTTACGGGGGGAGCACAGATACGCAGTATTTT
CASTGSYGGSTDTQYF
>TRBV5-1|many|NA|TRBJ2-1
TGCGCCAGCAGCTTGGAGAGGGAGCAGTTCTTC
CASSLEREQFF
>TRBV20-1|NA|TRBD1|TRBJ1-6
TGCAGCGCACAGGGGCGGGGTAATTCACCCCTCCACTTT
CSAQGRGNSPLHF
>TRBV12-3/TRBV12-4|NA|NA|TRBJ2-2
TGTGCCAGCACTCCCCGGTTCGGGGCCGGGGAGCTGTTTTTT
CASTPRFGAGELFF
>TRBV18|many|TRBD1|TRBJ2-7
TGTGCCAGCTCACGACGTACAGGGGACGAGCAGTACTTC
CASSRRTGDEQYF
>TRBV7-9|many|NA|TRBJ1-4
TGTGCCAGCAGCTTACGGGACGTAGACCATGAAAAACTGTTTTTT
CASSLRDVDHEKLFF
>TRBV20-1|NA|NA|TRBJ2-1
TGCAGTGCTAGAGACTCCGGACGGATTAATGAGCAGTTCTTC
CSARDSGRINEQFF
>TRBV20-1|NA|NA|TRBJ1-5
TGCAGTGCTTCTCACACAGGCCTTCAGCCCCAGCATTTT
CSASHTGLQPQHF
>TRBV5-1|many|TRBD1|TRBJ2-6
TGCGCCAGCAGCCTGACCGGGACAGGGGATCGTGGGGCCAACGTCCTGACTTTC
CASSLTGTGDRGANVLTF
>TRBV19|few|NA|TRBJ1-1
TGTGCCAGTCGCCCCGGCCCGGGGCGGGACACTGAAGCTTTCTTT
CASRPGPGRDTEAFF
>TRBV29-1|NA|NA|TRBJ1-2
TGCAGCGTCAAAACCAACAGGACCCCCTATGGCTACACCTTC
CSVKTNRTPYGYTF
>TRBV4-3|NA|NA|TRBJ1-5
TGCGCCAGCAGCCAGGCTCCGGGGACGGGTCAGCCCCAGCATTTT
CASSQAPGTGQPQHF
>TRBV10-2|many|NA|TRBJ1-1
TGCGCCAGCAACATGAACACTGAAGCTTTCTTT
CASNMNTEAFF
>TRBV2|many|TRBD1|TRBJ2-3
TGTGCCAGCAGCCCAAGAGGGGTAGGGGGCCCGGGCCCGGATACGCAGTATTTT
CASSPRGVGGPGPDTQYF
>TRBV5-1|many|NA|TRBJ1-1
TGCGCCAGCAGCTTCGAGGGCTGGGGAACTGAAGCTTTCTTT
CASSFEGWGTEAFF
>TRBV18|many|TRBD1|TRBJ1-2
TGTGCCAGCTCACGGCCGGGACAGGGGGCGGAAGGCTACACCTTC
CASSRPGQGAEGYTF
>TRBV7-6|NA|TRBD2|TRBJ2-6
TGTGCCAGCAGCTTCCCGGGACTAGCGGGGGAACTGAGCTCTGGGGCCAACGTCCTGACTTTC
CASSFPGLAGELSSGANVLTF
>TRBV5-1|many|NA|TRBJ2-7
TGCGCCAGCAGCAAGGAGGGGTACGAGCAGTACTTC
CASSKEGYEQYF
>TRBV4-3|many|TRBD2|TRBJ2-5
TGCGCCAGCAGCCAAGAGGCGCGGGGGGGATTAGAGACCCAGTACTTC
CASSQEARGGLETQYF
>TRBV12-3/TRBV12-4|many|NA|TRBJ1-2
TGTGCCAGCAGTTTCCCGCGCTATGGCTACACCTTC
CASSFPRYGYTF
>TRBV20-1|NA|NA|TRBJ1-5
TGCAGTGCCTCAATAGGGGAGGCCAATCAGCCCCAGCATTTT
CSASIGEANQPQHF
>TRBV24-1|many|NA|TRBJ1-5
TGTGCCACCAGTGCGAAGGGAGGGACGCCCCAGCATTTT
CATSAKGGTPQHF
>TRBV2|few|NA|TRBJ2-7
TGTGCCAGCAGTGAACCACTATACGAACAGGTTCCTTCCTACGAGCAGTACTTC
CASSEPLYEQVPSYEQYF
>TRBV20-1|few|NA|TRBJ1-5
TGCAGTGCCGCAGGAGGGGATAGCAATCAGCCCCAGCATTTT
CSAAGGDSNQPQHF
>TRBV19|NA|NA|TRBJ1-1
TGTGCCAGTAAGCACAGGGTAATCCCTGAAGCTTTCTTT
CASKHRVIPEAFF
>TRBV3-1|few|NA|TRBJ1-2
TGTGCCAGCAGCCAAGATGCGGGGGCAGGCTATGGCTACACCTTC
CASSQDAGAGYGYTF
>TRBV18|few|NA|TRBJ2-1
TGTGCCAGCTCACCGGTCGGCGGGGTCGGGTTCAATGAGCAGTTCTTC
CASSPVGGVGFNEQFF
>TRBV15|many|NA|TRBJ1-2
TGTGCCACCAGCAGAGATCGGACGGGAATCTATGGCTACACCTTC
CATSRDRTGIYGYTF
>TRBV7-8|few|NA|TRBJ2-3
TGTGCCAGCAGCTCCTCCCGGGGGATCGAGACAGATACGCAGTATTTT
CASSSSRGIETDTQYF
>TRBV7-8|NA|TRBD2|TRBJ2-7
TGTGCCAGCAGCTTAGTGAGGCGACTAGCGGGGGAAAACTACGAGCAGTACTTC
CASSLVRRLAGENYEQYF
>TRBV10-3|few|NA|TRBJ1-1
TGTGCCATCAGAGGGGGCACTGAAGCTTTCTTT
CAIRGGTEAFF
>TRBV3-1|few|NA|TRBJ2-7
TGTGCCAGCAGCCAAGATATACTAAGGGGCTTCTACGAGCAGTACTTC
CASSQDILRGFYEQYF
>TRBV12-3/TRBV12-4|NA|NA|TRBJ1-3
TGTGCCAGCAGTTTAATTGTGAACACCATATATTTT
CASSLIVNTIYF
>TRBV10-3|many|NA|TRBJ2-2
TGTGCCATCAGTGCCGGACAGATGAACACCGGGGAGCTGTTTTTT
CAISAGQMNTGELFF
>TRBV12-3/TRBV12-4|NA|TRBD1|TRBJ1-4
TGTGCCAGCAGTCCGAACAGGGGGCCTAATGAAAAACTGTTTTTT
CASSPNRGPNEKLFF